This T cell receptor (beta chain) was retrieved from a study of CD8 T cells in Susac syndrome. With random hexamers, reverse transcription was performed on about 0.5 to 1 ug of RNA. Each CDR3 protein gets one entry after TCRdb re-called the immunoSEQ multiplex PCR reads with MiXCR. The data contain some 120,000 distinct CDR3 sequences, approximately 94% of them singletons. This CDR3 spans 14 amino acids. CDR1 is SGHRS, CDR2 YFSETQ, per germline. The germline V and J ends were trimmed by 0 bases and 7 bases, with 13 bases remaining between them. Specimen: CD4+ T cells from PBMCs. This clonotype was sampled from a human donor with multiple sclerosis. This sequence joins TRBV5-1 and TRBJ2-5; no clear D. CDR3 bases: TGCGCCAGCAGCTTGGAGATCCCGCTGGCGACCCAGTACTTC. It is translated as CASSLEIPLATQYF.